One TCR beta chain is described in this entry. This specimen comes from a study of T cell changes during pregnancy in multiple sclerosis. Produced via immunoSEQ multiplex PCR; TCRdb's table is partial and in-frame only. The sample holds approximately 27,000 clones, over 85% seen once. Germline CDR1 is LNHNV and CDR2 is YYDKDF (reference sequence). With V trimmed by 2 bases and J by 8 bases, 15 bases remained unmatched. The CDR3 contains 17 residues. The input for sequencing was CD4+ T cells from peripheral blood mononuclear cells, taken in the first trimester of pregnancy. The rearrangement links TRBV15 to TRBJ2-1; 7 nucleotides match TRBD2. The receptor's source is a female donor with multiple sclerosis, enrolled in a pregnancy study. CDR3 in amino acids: CATSRSPRDYRGDEQFF. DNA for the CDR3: TGTGCCACCAGCAGATCCCCCCGGGACTACCGGGGGGATGAGCAGTTCTTC.